Following are 2 T cell receptor beta chains from one sample sequenced in a study of neurological immune-mediated disorders. A single record per CDR3 protein comes from TCRdb applying MiXCR to the 5' RACE reads. The sample yields about 36,000 distinct CDR3 sequences, 10% seen once. The sequenced sample was PBMCs. The receptors were sampled from a woman aged 25 to 39 with HTLV-1-associated myelopathy (HAM/TSP).

This clonotype was counted many times. V is TRBV20-1 and J is TRBJ1-3; 8 bases align to TRBD1. The CDR3 length is 16 residues. J gave up 0 bases and V 6 bases, and 10 bases lay outside the gene matches. Germline V gives CDR1 DFQATT, CDR2 SNEGSKA (reference sequence). This chain's CDR3 is CSAAQGVISSGNTIYF. CDR3 nucleotide sequence: TGCAGTGCAGCACAGGGGGTTATTAGCTCTGGAAACACCATATATTTT.

By share, this clonotype counts as medium-sized. The genes are TRBV27 and TRBJ2-7; D is unclear. Trimming stripped 7 bases from V and 7 bases from J, with 11 bases between. This CDR3 is built from 11 residues. Per the germline V gene, CDR1 is MNHEY and CDR2 is SMNVEV (reference sequence). The CDR3 DNA sequence: TGTGCCAGCACGGCTTTAGGGGAGCAGTACTTC. Translating gives CASTALGEQYF.